The present entry profiles one TCR beta chain with its context. This sample stems from a study of blood T cell repertoires in COVID-19. Study context: COVID-19 samples collected from the United States, Italy and Spain covered acute and convalescent phases.

The V end lost 1 base, the J end lost 6 bases, and 12 bases lay between the germline ends. This CDR3 is built from 14 residues. Germline assignment: CDR1 SEHNR and CDR2 FQNEAQ (reference sequence). Repertoires were generated with immunoSEQ multiplex PCR, while TCRdb's copy carries only in-frame clones and drops some. The sample holds about 53,000 clones, approximately 80% seen once. This chain links TRBV7-9 with TRBJ1-1; D is ambiguous. The sequence derives from an older man with active or convalescent COVID-19. The sequencing input was peripheral blood. CDR3 nucleotide sequence: TGTGCCAGCAGCTTAGTTGAGAGGGTGGCTGAAGCTTTCTTT. Its translation is CASSLVERVAEAFF.